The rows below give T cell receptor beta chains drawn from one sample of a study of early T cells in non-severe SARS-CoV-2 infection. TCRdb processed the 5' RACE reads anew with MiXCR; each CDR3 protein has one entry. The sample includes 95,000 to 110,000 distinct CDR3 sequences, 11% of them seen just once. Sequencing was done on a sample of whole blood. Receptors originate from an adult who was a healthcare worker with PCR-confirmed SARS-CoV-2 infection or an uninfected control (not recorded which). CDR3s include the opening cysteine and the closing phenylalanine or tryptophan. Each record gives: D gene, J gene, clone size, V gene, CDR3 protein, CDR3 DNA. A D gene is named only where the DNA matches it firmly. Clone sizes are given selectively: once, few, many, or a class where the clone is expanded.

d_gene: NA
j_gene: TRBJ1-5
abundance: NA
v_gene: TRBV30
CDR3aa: CAWSEGNNQPQHF
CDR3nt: TGTGCCTGGAGTGAGGGGAACAATCAGCCCCAGCATTTT

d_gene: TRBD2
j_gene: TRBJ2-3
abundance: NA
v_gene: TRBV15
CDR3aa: CATRPSGISTDTQYF
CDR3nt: TGTGCCACCCGGCCTAGCGGAATTAGCACAGATACGCAGTATTTT

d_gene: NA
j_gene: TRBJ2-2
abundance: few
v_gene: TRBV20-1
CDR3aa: CSAREQGPNTGELFF
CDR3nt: TGCAGTGCTAGAGAACAGGGTCCCAACACCGGGGAGCTGTTTTTT

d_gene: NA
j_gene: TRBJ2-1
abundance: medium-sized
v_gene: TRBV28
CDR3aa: CASSLFGQGKDNEQFF
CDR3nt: TGTGCCAGCAGTTTATTCGGGCAGGGAAAGGACAATGAGCAGTTCTTC

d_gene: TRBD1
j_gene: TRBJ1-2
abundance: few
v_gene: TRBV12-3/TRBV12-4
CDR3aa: CASSFLFKWDRATNYGYTF
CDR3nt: TGTGCCAGCAGTTTCCTCTTCAAGTGGGACAGGGCCACTAACTATGGCTACACCTTC

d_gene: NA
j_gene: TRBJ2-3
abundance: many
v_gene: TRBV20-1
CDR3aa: CSASPNSGSSYTQYF
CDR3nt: TGCAGTGCTAGCCCCAATAGCGGCTCCTCTTATACGCAGTATTTT

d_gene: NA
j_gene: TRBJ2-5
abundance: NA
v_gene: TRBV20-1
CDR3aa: CSARPYDRGETQYF
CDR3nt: TGCAGTGCTAGACCTTACGACCGCGGGGAGACCCAGTACTTC

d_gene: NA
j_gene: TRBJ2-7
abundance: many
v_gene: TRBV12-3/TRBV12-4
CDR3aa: CASSYLASDEQYF
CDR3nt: TGTGCCAGCAGTTACCTAGCGTCCGACGAGCAGTACTTC

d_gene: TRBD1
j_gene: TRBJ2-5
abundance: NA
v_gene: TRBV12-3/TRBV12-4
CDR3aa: CASSIQGRETQYF
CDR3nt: TGTGCCAGCAGTATACAGGGGAGAGAGACCCAGTACTTC

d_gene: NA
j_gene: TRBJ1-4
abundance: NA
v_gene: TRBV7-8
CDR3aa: CASIESATATNEKLFF
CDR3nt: TGTGCCAGCATCGAGAGCGCGACAGCAACTAATGAAAAACTGTTTTTT

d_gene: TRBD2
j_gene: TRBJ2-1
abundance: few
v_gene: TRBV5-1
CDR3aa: CASSLTIAGVNYNEQFF
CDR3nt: TGCGCCAGCAGCTTGACTATAGCGGGGGTGAACTACAATGAGCAGTTCTTC

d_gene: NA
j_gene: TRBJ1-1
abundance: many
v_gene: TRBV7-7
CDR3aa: CATSRGEAFF
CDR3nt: TGTGCCACCAGCCGGGGCGAAGCTTTCTTT

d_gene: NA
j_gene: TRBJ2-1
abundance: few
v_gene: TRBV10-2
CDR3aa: CASSDGNEQFF
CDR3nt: TGCGCCAGCAGTGATGGGAATGAGCAGTTCTTC

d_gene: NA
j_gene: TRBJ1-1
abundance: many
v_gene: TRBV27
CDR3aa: CASSPVWPNTEAFF
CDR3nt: TGTGCCAGCAGCCCCGTCTGGCCGAACACTGAAGCTTTCTTT

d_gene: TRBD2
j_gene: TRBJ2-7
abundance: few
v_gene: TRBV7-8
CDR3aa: CASSVTSGSGEQYF
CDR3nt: TGTGCCAGCAGCGTGACTAGCGGGAGTGGCGAGCAGTACTTC

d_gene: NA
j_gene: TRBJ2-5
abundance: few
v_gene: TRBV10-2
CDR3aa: CASGLDRDRETQYF
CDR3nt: TGCGCCAGCGGACTAGACCGGGACAGGGAGACCCAGTACTTC

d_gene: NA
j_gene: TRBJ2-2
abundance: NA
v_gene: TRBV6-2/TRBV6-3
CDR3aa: CASSYETDSNTGELFF
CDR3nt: TGTGCCAGCAGTTACGAGACAGACTCGAACACCGGGGAGCTGTTTTTT

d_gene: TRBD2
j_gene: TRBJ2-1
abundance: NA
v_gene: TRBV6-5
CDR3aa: CASSRTLAGITYNEQFF
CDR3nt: TGTGCCAGCAGCCGGACGTTAGCGGGGATTACCTACAATGAGCAGTTCTTC

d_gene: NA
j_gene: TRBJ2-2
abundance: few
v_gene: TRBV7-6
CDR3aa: CASSLVSSGSRPGELFF
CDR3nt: TGTGCCAGCAGCTTAGTTTCATCCGGGAGTCGCCCCGGGGAGCTGTTTTTT

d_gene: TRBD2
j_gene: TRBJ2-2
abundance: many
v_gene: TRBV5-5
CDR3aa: CASGSTSGRTGELFF
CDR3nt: TGTGCCAGCGGTTCGACTAGCGGGAGGACCGGGGAGCTGTTTTTT

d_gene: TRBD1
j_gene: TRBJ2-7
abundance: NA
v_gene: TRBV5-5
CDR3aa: CASSPAPPGQGRFVEQYF
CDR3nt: TGTGCCAGCAGCCCCGCCCCCCCGGGACAGGGGAGATTTGTCGAGCAGTACTTC

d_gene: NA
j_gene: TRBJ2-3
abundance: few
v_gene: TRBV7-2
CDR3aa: CASSLFRRVSTDTQYF
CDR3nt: TGTGCCAGCAGCTTATTTCGGAGGGTTAGCACAGATACGCAGTATTTT

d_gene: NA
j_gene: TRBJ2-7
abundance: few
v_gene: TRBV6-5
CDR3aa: CASSYGAASTAEQYF
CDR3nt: TGTGCCAGCAGTTACGGGGCGGCCTCGACAGCTGAGCAGTACTTC

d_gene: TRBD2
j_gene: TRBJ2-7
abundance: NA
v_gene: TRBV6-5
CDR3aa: CASRGLAAQENYEQYF
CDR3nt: TGTGCCAGCAGGGGACTAGCGGCCCAAGAAAACTACGAGCAGTACTTC

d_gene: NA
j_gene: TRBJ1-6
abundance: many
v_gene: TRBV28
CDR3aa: CANSGAVGNSPLHF
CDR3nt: TGTGCCAACTCCGGGGCCGTTGGGAATTCACCCCTCCACTTT

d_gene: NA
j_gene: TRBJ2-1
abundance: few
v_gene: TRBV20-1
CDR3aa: CSARGPLEGRAYNEQFF
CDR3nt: TGCAGTGCTAGAGGCCCGCTAGAGGGACGGGCCTACAATGAGCAGTTCTTC

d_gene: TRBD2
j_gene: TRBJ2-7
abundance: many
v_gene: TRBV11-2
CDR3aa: CASSPRTSGYEQYF
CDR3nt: TGTGCCAGCAGCCCCCGGACTAGCGGCTACGAGCAGTACTTC

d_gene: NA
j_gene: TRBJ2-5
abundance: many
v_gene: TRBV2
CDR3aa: CASLWFQETQYF
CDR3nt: TGTGCCAGCCTTTGGTTCCAAGAGACCCAGTACTTC

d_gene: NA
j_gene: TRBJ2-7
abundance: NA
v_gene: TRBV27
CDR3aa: CASSLLYGGDEQYF
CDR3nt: TGTGCCAGCAGTTTATTGTATGGCGGGGACGAGCAGTACTTC

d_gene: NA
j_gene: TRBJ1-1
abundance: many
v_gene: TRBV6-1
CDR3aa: CASSEMLNTEAFF
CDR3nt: TGTGCCAGCAGTGAAATGTTGAACACTGAAGCTTTCTTT

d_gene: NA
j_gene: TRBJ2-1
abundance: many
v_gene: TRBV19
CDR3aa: CASIETFHVRSYNEQFF
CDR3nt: TGTGCCAGTATAGAGACATTCCACGTTCGCTCCTACAATGAGCAGTTCTTC

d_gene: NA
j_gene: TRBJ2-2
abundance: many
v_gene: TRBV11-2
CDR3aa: CASSLGRGSGELFF
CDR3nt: TGTGCCAGCAGCTTAGGGAGGGGATCCGGGGAGCTGTTTTTT

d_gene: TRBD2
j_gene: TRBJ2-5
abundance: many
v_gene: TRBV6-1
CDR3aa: CASSASGRETQYF
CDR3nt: TGTGCCAGCAGTGCTAGCGGGAGGGAGACCCAGTACTTC

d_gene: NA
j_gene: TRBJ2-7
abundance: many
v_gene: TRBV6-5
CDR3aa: CASSYERNYEQYF
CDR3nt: TGTGCCAGCAGTTACGAGCGTAACTACGAGCAGTACTTC

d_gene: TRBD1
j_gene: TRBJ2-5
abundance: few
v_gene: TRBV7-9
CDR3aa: CASSSGTGFETQYF
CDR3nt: TGTGCCAGCAGCTCTGGGACAGGGTTTGAGACCCAGTACTTC

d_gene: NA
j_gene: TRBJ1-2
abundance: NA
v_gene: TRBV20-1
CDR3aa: CSARDIWNYGYTF
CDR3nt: TGCAGTGCTAGAGACATCTGGAACTATGGCTACACCTTC

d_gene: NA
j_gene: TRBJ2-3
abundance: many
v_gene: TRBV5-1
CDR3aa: CASSLFLRTDTQYF
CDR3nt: TGCGCCAGCAGCTTGTTCCTAAGAACAGATACGCAGTATTTT

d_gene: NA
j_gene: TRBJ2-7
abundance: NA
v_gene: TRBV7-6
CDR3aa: CASSFSPLPSASGEQYF
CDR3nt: TGTGCCAGCAGTTTCTCGCCCCTGCCTAGCGCCTCCGGCGAGCAGTACTTC

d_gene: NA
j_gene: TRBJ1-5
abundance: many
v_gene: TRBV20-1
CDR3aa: CSARRAGREQPQHF
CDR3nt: TGCAGTGCTAGAAGGGCGGGGCGAGAACAGCCCCAGCATTTT

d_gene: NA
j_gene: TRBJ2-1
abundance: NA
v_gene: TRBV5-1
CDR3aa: CASSKISGGSSYNEQFF
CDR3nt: TGCGCCAGCTCTAAAATTAGCGGAGGGAGCTCCTACAATGAGCAGTTCTTC

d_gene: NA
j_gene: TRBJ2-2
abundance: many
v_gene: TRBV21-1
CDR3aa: CASSILTSRNRTPGSCFF
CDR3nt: NA

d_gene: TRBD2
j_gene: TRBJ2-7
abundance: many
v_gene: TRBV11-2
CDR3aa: CASSLEPGLASEQYF
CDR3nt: TGTGCCAGCAGCTTAGAGCCGGGACTAGCGAGCGAGCAGTACTTC

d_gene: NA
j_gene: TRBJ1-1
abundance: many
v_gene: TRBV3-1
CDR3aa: CASSQDSFVGNPMNTEAFF
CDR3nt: TGTGCCAGCAGCCAAGACTCCTTCGTAGGAAATCCTATGAACACTGAAGCTTTCTTT

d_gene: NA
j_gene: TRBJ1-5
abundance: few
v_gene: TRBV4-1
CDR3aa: CASSQGQDDQPQHF
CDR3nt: TGCGCCAGCAGCCAAGGACAAGATGATCAGCCCCAGCATTTT

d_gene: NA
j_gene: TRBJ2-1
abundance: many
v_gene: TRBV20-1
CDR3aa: CSASVSSPNEQFF
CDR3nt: TGCAGTGCTAGCGTCAGTTCCCCCAATGAGCAGTTCTTC

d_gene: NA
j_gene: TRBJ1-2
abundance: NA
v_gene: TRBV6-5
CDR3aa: CASSFSRGSFGYTF
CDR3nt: TGTGCCAGCAGTTTCAGTAGGGGATCTTTTGGCTACACCTTC